This T cell receptor beta chain was profiled in a study of cytomegalovirus exposure and HLA in healthy donors. Study conclusions and caveats: Among TCR beta chains, those listed as cytomegalovirus-associated numbered 164.

Vbeta (60) and Jbeta (13) primers were used in the PCR. The table came from immunoSEQ multiplex PCR; TCRdb's copy has only in-frame clones and leaves some out. The sample contains 150,000 or so clones, around 80% of which appear only once. With respect to this clone: As yet, its antigen is unknown.

V was shortened by 0 bases and J by 2 bases, with 12 bases between the two germline ends. Germline lookup yields CDR1 MNHNY and CDR2 SVGAGI (reference sequence). This CDR3 spans 16 amino acids. The chain links TRBV6-6 to TRBJ2-3; D is unclear. The specimen sequenced was PBMCs. The sequence derives from a male donor in good health and CMV-seropositive. This CDR3 is CASSYSRRPHTDTQYF. The DNA for the CDR3 is TGTGCCAGCAGTTACTCGCGGCGGCCGCACACAGATACGCAGTATTTT.